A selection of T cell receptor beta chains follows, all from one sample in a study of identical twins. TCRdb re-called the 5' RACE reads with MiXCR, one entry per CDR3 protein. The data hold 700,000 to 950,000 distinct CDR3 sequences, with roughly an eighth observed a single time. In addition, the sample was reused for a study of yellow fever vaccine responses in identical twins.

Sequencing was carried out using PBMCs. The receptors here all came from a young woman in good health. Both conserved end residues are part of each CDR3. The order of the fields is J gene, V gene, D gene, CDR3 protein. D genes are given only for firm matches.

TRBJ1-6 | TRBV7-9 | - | CASTFQGTNNSPLHF
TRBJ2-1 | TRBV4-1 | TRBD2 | CASSQLPTSLSTRNEQFF
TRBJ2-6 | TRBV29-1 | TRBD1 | CSVLGTGDRSGANVLTF
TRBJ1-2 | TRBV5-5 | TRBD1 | CASSLAIGTGGNYGYTF
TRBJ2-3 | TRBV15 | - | CATSRDGWDRTDTQYF
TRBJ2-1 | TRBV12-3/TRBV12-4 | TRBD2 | CASTAREGRSDEQFF
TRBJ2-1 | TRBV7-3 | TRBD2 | CASRLAGENEQFF
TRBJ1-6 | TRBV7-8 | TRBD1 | CASSFRTGDNSPLHF
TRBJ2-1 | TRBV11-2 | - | CASSFSHLPDNEQFF
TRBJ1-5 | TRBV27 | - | CASRELQDAPQHF
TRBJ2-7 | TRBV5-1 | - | CASSLAVGRGYF
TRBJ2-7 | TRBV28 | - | CASRLPLGYEQYF
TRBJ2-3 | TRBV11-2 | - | CASSLERASDTQYF
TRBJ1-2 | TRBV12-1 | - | CASSPLGQARDGYTF
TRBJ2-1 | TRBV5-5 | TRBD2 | CASSATAGGLLDEQFF
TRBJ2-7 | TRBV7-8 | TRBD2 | CASSPGLVDYEQYF
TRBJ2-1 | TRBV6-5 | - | CASSYSVGSPGVEQFF
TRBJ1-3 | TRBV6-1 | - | CASSRGLDRGSGNTIYF
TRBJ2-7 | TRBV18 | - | CASSPRGQGSSYEQYF
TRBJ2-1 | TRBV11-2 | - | CASSKWDMVDNEQFF
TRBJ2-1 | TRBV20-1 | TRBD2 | CSAKLASNEQFF
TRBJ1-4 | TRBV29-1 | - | CSVATWGEKLFF